This T cell receptor (beta chain) was profiled in a study of T cells expressing NK-cell markers. This CDR3 is built from 19 residues. CDR1 SGHNT and CDR2 YYREEE come from the germline V gene (reference sequence). TCRdb re-called the 5' RACE reads; every CDR3 protein appears as one record, without DNA. This sample's clone table lists around 260,000 distinct CDR3 sequences. This chain uses TRBV5-4 with TRBJ1-1; there is no DNA to check the TCRdb D call of TRBD1. Material for sequencing was blood T cells: a sorted CD56 or NKG2C T cell subset, CD4+ or CD8+ T cells, or bulk PBMC T cells (not recorded which). The clonotype was recovered from a woman between 18 and 70 years old in good health. The chain's CDR3 is CASSLAWTGEKYRDTEAFF.